One sample yielded the 26 T cell receptor beta chains listed below, sequenced in a study of blood T cell repertoires in COVID-19. TCRdb keeps only in-frame clones here, not all; method: immunoSEQ multiplex PCR. There are around 150,000 clones in the sample; 84% occur only once, and approximately 3.6% lies in the top ten. Sequenced input: PBMCs or T cells enriched from blood (not recorded which). The receptors were gathered from a woman aged 45 to 65 with acute COVID-19.

The J gene is TRBJ1-2, the V gene TRBV30; weak D call: TRBD1 (6 bases). The CDR3 covers 12 residues. Looked up from germline, CDR1 is GTSNPN and CDR2 is SVGIG (reference sequence). Trimming took off 5 bases at V and 6 bases at J, with 13 bases between the two ends. CDR3 nucleotides: TGTGCCTGGGGTGGGACATCCGATGGCTACACCTTC. Its translation: CAWGGTSDGYTF.

V usage is TRBV15 and J usage is TRBJ1-3; 9 bases line up with TRBD1. Per the germline V gene, CDR1 is LNHNV and CDR2 is YYDKDF (reference sequence). The CDR3 extends over 14 amino acids. Trimming took 4 bases from V and 4 from J; bases not matched to a gene: 2. The CDR3 protein is CATSIGTGGNTIYF. The DNA for the CDR3 is TGTGCCACCAGCATCGGGACAGGGGGAAACACCATATATTTT.

The V call is TRBV30, the J call TRBJ1-2, with 9 bases lining up with TRBD1. CDR1 GTSNPN and CDR2 SVGIG come from the germline V gene (reference sequence). The V and J ends lost 2 bases and 8 bases, in that order; junction bases with no gene match: 6. The CDR3 has 13 residues. The CDR3 loop is CAWSPGTGLGYTF. The CDR3, as DNA: TGTGCCTGGAGTCCCGGGACAGGGCTCGGCTACACCTTC.

This chain uses TRBV4-2 with TRBJ2-1; D ambiguous. The V end lost 0 bases, the J end lost 0 bases, and 6 bases lay between the germline ends. The CDR3 runs to 15 residues. Germline-derived CDR1 and CDR2 are LGHNA and YNFKEQ. This CDR3 is CASSQEPSSYNEQFF. The DNA of the CDR3 is TGTGCCAGCAGCCAAGAACCCAGCTCCTACAATGAGCAGTTCTTC.

J is TRBJ2-1 and V is TRBV3-1 (or the pseudogene TRBV3-2), with 11 bases matching TRBD2. The junction had 15 bases not matched to a gene; V was cut back by 2 bases and J by 6 bases. The CDR3 has 19 amino acids. The V gene's germline CDR1 is LGHDT and CDR2 YNNKEL (reference sequence). Here the CDR3 reads CASSQQLGLAGRPSNEQFF. Here the CDR3 DNA reads TGTGCCAGCAGCCAACAACTAGGACTAGCGGGCCGACCTTCCAATGAGCAGTTCTTC.

This sequence joins TRBV11-2 and TRBJ2-6, with D unclear. This CDR3 spans 15 amino acids. V lost 2 bases, J lost 1 base, and 6 bases lay in between. Germline V gives CDR1 SGHAT, CDR2 FQNNGV. The CDR3 loop is CASSLHQSGANVLTF. DNA of the CDR3: TGTGCCAGCAGCTTACACCAGTCTGGGGCCAACGTCCTGACTTTC.

This clone was detected once. The V gene is TRBV3-1 (or the pseudogene TRBV3-2), the J gene TRBJ2-7, with D unclear. The CDR3 loop spans 11 amino acids. Germline loops: CDR1 LGHDT, CDR2 YNNKEL (reference sequence). With 6 bases removed from V and 3 bases from J, the gap between germline ends came to 6 bases. The CDR3 DNA is TGTGCCAGCAGTTATAACTACGAGCAGTACTTC. It translates to CASSYNYEQYF.

The chain couples TRBV30 to TRBJ2-3; 8 bases agree with TRBD2. Germline trimming cut 0 bases from V and 4 bases from J; bases unmatched to any gene: 6. The CDR3 length is 15 residues. Germline-derived CDR1 and CDR2 are GTSNPN and SVGIG (reference sequence). The CDR3 coding sequence is TGTGCCTGGAGTGTCGGAGCGGGAGAGCCAGATACGCAGTATTTT. Translating gives CAWSVGAGEPDTQYF. The whole variable domain, remainder taken from reference TRBV30 and TRBJ2-3, is SQTIHQWPATLVQPVGSPLSLECTVEGTSNPNLYWYRQAAGRGLQLLFYSVGIGQISSEVPQNLSASRPQDRQFILSSKKLLLSDSGFYLCAWSVGAGEPDTQYFGPGTRLTVL.

The gene calls are TRBV4-2 and TRBJ2-3, with TRBD2 identical over 11 bases. V gave up 0 bases and J gave up 6 bases; unmatched junction bases: 5. There are 16 residues in the CDR3. Germline assignment: CDR1 LGHNA and CDR2 YNFKEQ. The CDR3 reads CASSQDGTSGADTQYF. The CDR3 bases are TGTGCCAGCAGCCAAGACGGGACTAGCGGTGCGGATACGCAGTATTTT.

The CDR3 region has the DNA TGTGCCTGGAGTGTCAGGGAAGATCAGCCCCAGCATTTT. Protein product: CAWSVREDQPQHF. The chain carries TRBV30 and TRBJ1-5; possible D gene TRBD1, 5 bases. The V gene's germline CDR1 is GTSNPN and CDR2 SVGIG (reference sequence). The CDR3 runs 13 residues. Trimming removed 0 bases at V and 5 bases at J, with 8 bases between.

CDR3 in DNA: TGTGCCAGCTCACCACGACAGAATAACTATGGCTACACCTTC. Translating gives CASSPRQNNYGYTF. The rearrangement links TRBV18 to TRBJ1-2, with a possible D match to TRBD1 (5 bases). This CDR3 has 14 amino acids. Trimming left V 1 base short and J 1 base short, with 7 bases between. Per germline, CDR1 KGHSH and CDR2 LQKENI.

The rearrangement links TRBV30 to TRBJ2-7; 9 bases map to TRBD2. Germline-derived CDR1 and CDR2 are GTSNPN and SVGIG (reference sequence). J gave up 5 bases and V 1 base, and 21 bases lay outside the gene matches. The length of the CDR3 is 19 residues. The CDR3 sequence is CAWSDYEKQYLAGADEQYF. CDR3 nucleotide sequence: TGTGCCTGGAGTGACTACGAGAAACAATATTTAGCGGGAGCTGACGAGCAGTACTTC.

Only a few counts were recorded for this clone. V gene TRBV7-2 combines with J gene TRBJ2-2, with no clear D. CDR1 and CDR2 (germline): SGHTA, FQGNSA. V was pared by 0 bases and J by 5 bases, with 10 bases between. CDR3 length: 15 residues. The chain's CDR3 is CASSLAFAATGELFF. CDR3 bases: TGTGCCAGCAGCTTAGCGTTCGCGGCTACCGGGGAGCTGTTTTTT.

The chain has TRBV27 and TRBJ2-7; D might be TRBD2 (6 bases). Per germline, CDR1 MNHEY and CDR2 SMNVEV (reference sequence). The CDR3 contains 14 residues. V lost 2 bases to trimming and J lost 3 bases, with 11 bases between them. The CDR3, as DNA: TGTGCCAGCAGTTTAGCGGGAACAGTCTACGAGCAGTACTTC. Residues: CASSLAGTVYEQYF.

The V call is TRBV12-5, the J call TRBJ1-1; a weak D match, TRBD1 (6 bases). The CDR3 loop spans 14 amino acids. From germline, CDR1 is LGHNT and CDR2 FRNRAP. V was trimmed by 2 bases and J by 6 bases, leaving 13 bases between them. The CDR3 reads CASGLWGGPPEAFF. The CDR3 bases are TGTGCTAGTGGTTTGTGGGGGGGCCCCCCTGAAGCTTTCTTT.

This clone has more than one count but fewer than ten. The genes are TRBV9 and TRBJ1-5; the match to TRBD1 covers 7 bases. Losses at the gene ends were 3 bases for V and 0 bases for J; bases not matched to a gene: 3. The germline gives CDR1 SGDLS, CDR2 YYNGEE. There are 15 residues in the CDR3. The chain's CDR3 is CASSGGQFSNQPQHF. The CDR3 region has the DNA TGTGCCAGCAGCGGGGGACAGTTTAGCAATCAGCCCCAGCATTTT.

The V gene is TRBV5-1, the J gene TRBJ1-5, with TRBD1 identical over 9 bases. V shed 0 bases, J shed 7 bases, and the junction held 2 bases outside the gene matches. The CDR3 is 14 residues long. Germline V gene sequence: CDR1 SGHRS, CDR2 YFSETQ. The CDR3 reads CASSLGTGDQPQHF. CDR3 DNA sequence: TGCGCCAGCAGCTTGGGGACAGGGGACCAGCCCCAGCATTTT. Drawing the rest from reference TRBV5-1 and TRBJ1-5, the complete variable domain is KAGVTQTPRYLIKTRGQQVTLSCSPISGHRSVSWYQQTPGQGLQFLFEYFSETQRNKGNFPGRFSGRQFSNSRSEMNVSTLELGDSALYLCASSLGTGDQPQHFGDGTRLSIL.

The chain recombines TRBV25-1 with TRBJ1-1, with 9 bases fitting TRBD1. The CDR3 runs 14 residues. Germline V lookup: CDR1 MGHDK, CDR2 SYGVNS. V was pared by 6 bases and J by 4 bases, with 6 bases of the junction left unmatched. The CDR3 nucleotides are TGTGCCAGCAGGGATGGACAGGGGAGCACTGAAGCTTTCTTT. Translated, it gives CASRDGQGSTEAFF.

The chain is built from TRBV7-3 and TRBJ2-5; TRBD1 might be the D (5 bases). The CDR3 contains 13 residues. Germline values: CDR1 SGHTA, CDR2 FQGTGA. The germline V and J ends were trimmed by 3 bases and 1 base, with 6 bases remaining between them. CDR3 sequence reads: CASSLTAQETQYF. CDR3 DNA sequence: TGTGCCAGCAGCTTGACAGCCCAAGAGACCCAGTACTTC.

This clone has just one count. V and J are TRBV2 and TRBJ2-1; possible D gene TRBD2, 6 bases. The V and J ends lost 7 bases and 7 bases respectively, with 14 bases between them. CDR1 SNHLY and CDR2 FYNNEI come from the germline V gene. This CDR3 spans 13 amino acids. CDR3 in DNA: TGTGCCAGCACGGGCTTCCGGGGGAATGAGCAGTTCTTC. As protein: CASTGFRGNEQFF.

V gene TRBV7-2 combines with J gene TRBJ2-5, with 12 bases identical to TRBD2. The germline CDR1 and CDR2 sequences are SGHTA and FQGNSA. The V and J ends lost 5 bases and 5 bases, in that order; junction bases with no gene match: 9. The CDR3 spans 16 residues. In DNA form, the CDR3 reads TGTGCCAGCAGCAATGGGGTTCTAGCGGGGGGGGAGACCCAGTACTTC. It encodes CASSNGVLAGGETQYF.

The CDR3 DNA sequence: TGTGCCAGTACTTCCGACAGGGACGCACGGGGCAATCAGCCCCAGCATTTT. It specifies CASTSDRDARGNQPQHF. The chain uses TRBV19 and TRBJ1-5, with 7 bases lining up with TRBD1. The CDR3 has 17 amino acids. Unmatched junction bases numbered 14, after V lost 7 bases and J lost 2 bases. Germline CDR1 reads LNHDA; CDR2 reads SQIVND (reference sequence).

The chain employs TRBV7-2 and TRBJ2-3, with TRBD2 identical over 11 bases. Per the germline V gene, CDR1 is SGHTA and CDR2 is FQGNSA. There are 14 residues in the CDR3. Trimming removed 9 bases from V and 2 bases from J; junction bases left unmatched: 4. Here the CDR3 reads CASSGRAITDTQYF. The CDR3 DNA is TGTGCCAGTAGCGGGAGGGCCATCACAGATACGCAGTATTTT.

There are a few counts of this clone. The V call is TRBV19, the J call TRBJ1-1, with 8 bases lining up with TRBD1. Germline trimming cut 4 bases from V and 1 base from J; bases unmatched to any gene: 2. Germline CDR1 reads LNHDA; CDR2 reads SQIVND (reference sequence). The CDR3 contains 14 residues. This CDR3 is CASSNGQGNTEAFF. The CDR3 nucleotides are TGTGCCAGTAGTAACGGACAGGGGAACACTGAAGCTTTCTTT.

In DNA form, the CDR3 reads TGTGCCAGCAGTTATACTAGCGGTTCCTACGAGCAGTACTTC. Its protein product is CASSYTSGSYEQYF. This chain links TRBV6-2 or TRBV6-3 with TRBJ2-7; TRBD2 matches 8 bases. The CDR3 is 14 amino acids. CDR1 and CDR2 from the germline V gene are MNHEY and SVGEGT. V trimming: 3 bases; J trimming: 1 base; junction bases outside the gene matches: 2.

The rearrangement joins TRBV27 to TRBJ2-4; TRBD1 matches 8 bases. With V trimmed by 5 bases and J by 8 bases, 14 bases remained unmatched. Germline V gene data show CDR1 as MNHEY and CDR2 as SMNVEV (reference sequence). The CDR3 is 16 residues long. DNA of the CDR3: TGTGCCAGCAGTCGGGGCGGACAGGGTAGATTAGACATTCAGTACTTC. It translates to CASSRGGQGRLDIQYF.